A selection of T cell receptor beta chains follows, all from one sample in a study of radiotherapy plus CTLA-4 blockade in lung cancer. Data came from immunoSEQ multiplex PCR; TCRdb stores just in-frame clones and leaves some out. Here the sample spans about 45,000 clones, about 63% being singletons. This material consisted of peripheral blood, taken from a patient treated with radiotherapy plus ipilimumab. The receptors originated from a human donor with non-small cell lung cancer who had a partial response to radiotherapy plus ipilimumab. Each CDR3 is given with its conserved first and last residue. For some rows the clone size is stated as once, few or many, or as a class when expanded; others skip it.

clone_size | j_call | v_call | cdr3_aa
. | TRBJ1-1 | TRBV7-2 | CASSLYQGGVDTEAFF
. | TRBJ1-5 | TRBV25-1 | CASSERGGQNQPQHF
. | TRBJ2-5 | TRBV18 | CASSPYRGTETQYF
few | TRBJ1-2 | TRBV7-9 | CASSPVGQGLVNYGYTF
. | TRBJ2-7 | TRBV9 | CASSGGGPYEQYF
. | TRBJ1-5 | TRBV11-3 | CASSLGEWSNQPQHF
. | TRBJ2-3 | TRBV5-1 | CASRTSGATDTQYF
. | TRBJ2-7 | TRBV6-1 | CASSEEATASYEQYF
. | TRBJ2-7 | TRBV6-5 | CASGSGTGGYEQYF
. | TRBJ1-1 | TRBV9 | CASSLGGGTEAFF
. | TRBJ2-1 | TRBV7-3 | CASSSAGLRAEQFF
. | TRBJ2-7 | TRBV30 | CAWTGQGVEQYF
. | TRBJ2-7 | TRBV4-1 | CASSQRLSRGGPYEQYF
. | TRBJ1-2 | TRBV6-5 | CASRSLEAGYGYTF
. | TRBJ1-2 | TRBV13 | CASSPWTGGNGYTF
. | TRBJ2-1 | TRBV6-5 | CASSYTGHRISNEQFF
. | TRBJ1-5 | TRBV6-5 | CASLRQGTLNQPQHF
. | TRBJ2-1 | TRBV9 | CASSVGTVVTYNEQFF
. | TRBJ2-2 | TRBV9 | CASSVALLPSGRWAGGTGELFF
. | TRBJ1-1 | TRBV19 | CASSIDRGSNTEAFF
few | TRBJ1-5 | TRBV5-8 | CASSFGHNSNQPQHF
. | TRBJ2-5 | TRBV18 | CASSPQGGEETQYF
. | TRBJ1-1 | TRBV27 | CASRTGTVNTEAFF
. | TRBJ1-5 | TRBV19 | CASKGTGLLEQPQHF
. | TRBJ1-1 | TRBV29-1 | CSADREGTEAFF
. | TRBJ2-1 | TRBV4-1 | CASSQDSLLSSYNEQFF
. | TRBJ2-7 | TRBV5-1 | CASSRIQGGSDEQYF
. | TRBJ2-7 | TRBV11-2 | CASSTSSYEQYF
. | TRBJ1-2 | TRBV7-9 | CASRTGANYGYTF
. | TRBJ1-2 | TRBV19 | CASSLGQGRRHGYTF
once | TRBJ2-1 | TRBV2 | CASRTDRVNNEQFF
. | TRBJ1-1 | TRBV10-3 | CAISGGAAKNTEAFF
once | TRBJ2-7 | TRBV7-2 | CASSLDNLYEQYF
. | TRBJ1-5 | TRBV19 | CASSTSRQGALLLHF
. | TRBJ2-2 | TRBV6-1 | CASSLQGMGTGELFF
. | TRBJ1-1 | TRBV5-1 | CASSLAGQTEAFF
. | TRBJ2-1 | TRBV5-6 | CASSFLERSSYNEQFF
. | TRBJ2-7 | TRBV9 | CASSVAGIEQYF
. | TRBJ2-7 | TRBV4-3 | CASSRGQGGTYEQYF
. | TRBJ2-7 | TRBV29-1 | CSVVDRSSYEQYF
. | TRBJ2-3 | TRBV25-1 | CASSESRGRGADTQYF
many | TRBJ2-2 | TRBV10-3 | CAISEFTGTYNTGELFF
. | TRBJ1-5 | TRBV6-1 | CASSDRGSGNQPQHF
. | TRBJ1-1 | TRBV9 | CASSVSPGANTEAFF
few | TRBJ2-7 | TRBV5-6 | CASSFSLGAKTYEQYF
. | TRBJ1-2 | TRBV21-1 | CASSPRRHLFNYGYTF
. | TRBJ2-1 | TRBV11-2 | CASSSPGLAGGLEQFF
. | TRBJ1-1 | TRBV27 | CASSLFAPRGARPAEAFF
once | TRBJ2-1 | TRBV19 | CASRQTGGGNEQFF
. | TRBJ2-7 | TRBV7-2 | CASSLSDSSYEQYF
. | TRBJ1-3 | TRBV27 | CASSISEGNTIYF
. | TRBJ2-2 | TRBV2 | CASKGQGGTGELFF
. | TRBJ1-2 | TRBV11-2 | CASSRVTGGYGYTF
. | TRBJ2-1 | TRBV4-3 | CASSQGWTSGGDYNEQFF